Listed here is a single T cell receptor (beta chain). The CDR3 extends over 15 amino acids. The V end was cut by 1 base, the J end by 6 bases, with 13 bases between. Germline-derived CDR1 and CDR2 are SGHTA and FQGNSA. These data are taken from a study of blood T cell repertoires in COVID-19. Study as a whole: Researchers got acute and convalescent COVID-19 samples from the United States, Italy and Spain. Sources were T cells, B-cell-depleted T cells, or PBMCs; the material itself was cDNA or gDNA.

Per the original data handling: It was from reference gene primer amplification that nucleated cell counts were estimated. The protocol was immunoSEQ multiplex PCR, while the TCRdb copy is restricted to in-frame clones and leaves out a portion. D and trimming come from the DNA, and the V and J calls and clone size come from that table. The data show under 200,000 clones, with 86% seen just once and 0.78% held by the top ten. This chain joins TRBV7-2 and TRBJ1-3, with D perhaps TRBD1 (5 bases). Sequenced material: peripheral blood. This TCR came from a woman between 65 and 79 years old with acute or convalescent COVID-19. This chain's CDR3 is CASSLEGQGSNTIYF. DNA for the CDR3: TGTGCCAGCAGCTTAGAGGGCCAGGGATCAAACACCATATATTTT.